This is a list of T cell receptor beta chains from one sample in a study of CD8+ T cells in alopecia areata. Produced via immunoSEQ multiplex PCR; TCRdb's table is partial and in-frame only. The sample includes some 150,000 clones, about three fifths of them seen just once. The input for sequencing was CD4+ T cells sorted from blood, taken at approximately week 56, from a patient treated with tofacitinib. These receptors originate from a human donor with alopecia areata. Both conserved end residues are part of each CDR3. A D gene is named only where the DNA matches it firmly. Clone size is stated in some rows and not others, as once, few, many or a class when expanded.

V gene	clone size	J gene	D gene	CDR3 DNA	CDR3 protein
TRBV4-2	NA	TRBJ1-2	NA	TGTGCCAGCAGCCAAGATGGGGCTAGTGGCTACACCTTC	CASSQDGASGYTF
TRBV9	NA	TRBJ2-4	TRBD2	TGTGCCAGCAGCGGGGAGGGGATTCAGTACTTC	CASSGEGIQYF
TRBV5-6	NA	TRBJ2-7	NA	TGTGCCAGCAGTCCGGACCGGTCCTACGAGCAGTACTTC	CASSPDRSYEQYF
TRBV6-6	many	TRBJ2-5	TRBD2	TGTGCCAGCAGTCAAACTAGCGGGGAGACCCAGTACTTC	CASSQTSGETQYF
TRBV9	NA	TRBJ1-1	NA	TGTGCCAGCAGCGTTTCTTCCGGGGGGCTGTACACTGAAGCTTTCTTT	CASSVSSGGLYTEAFF
TRBV10-3	few	TRBJ1-2	NA	TGTGCCATCAGTGCGGACAGTCTGTATGGCTACACCTTC	CAISADSLYGYTF
TRBV19	NA	TRBJ2-7	NA	TGTGCCAGTAGTATACAGGGGACCCGCTCCTACGAGCAGTACTTC	CASSIQGTRSYEQYF
TRBV5-1	NA	TRBJ1-1	NA	TGCGCCAGCAGCTTGGGAGTCGAGACTGAAGCTTTCTTT	CASSLGVETEAFF
TRBV29-1	NA	TRBJ2-1	NA	TGCAGCGTTGGGCGGACAGCAGGCTACAATGAGCAGTTCTTC	CSVGRTAGYNEQFF
TRBV30	NA	TRBJ1-2	TRBD1	TGTGCCTGGACTGAACAGGGGGCCTATGGCTACACCTTC	CAWTEQGAYGYTF
TRBV6-5	few	TRBJ2-2	TRBD2	TGTGCCAGCAGTTATCCGGGCAGCGGCGGGAGCCGGGAGCTGTTTTTT	CASSYPGSGGSRELFF
TRBV27	NA	TRBJ1-2	NA	TGTGCCAGCAGTCCCCAGACGGGACCCTATGGCTACACCTTC	CASSPQTGPYGYTF